The T cell receptor (beta chain) described here comes from a study of metastatic and nonmetastatic thyroid tumors (dated by TCRdb to the early 2020s). As for the study more broadly: Repertoires were compared across peripheral blood and tumor or nodule tissue samples from malignant and benign thyroid patients.

This clone was counted between two and nine times. Its specific antigen is unknown. No much larger clone is present one base from it, and per-base qualities are unavailable. Including cysteine and phenylalanine, the CDR3 has 13 amino acids. Left in the record is the CDR3 DNA by itself, 39 bases read in frame from the first base. The germline V gene (reference sequence) gives CDR1 as LNHDA and CDR2 as SQIVND. The V end gives up 9 bases and the J end 7 bases, leaving 5 bases in the junction not matched to a gene. Overall study results and their limits: In both blood and tumor samples, TCR beta diversity was reported to be significantly higher in malignant tumors than in benign nodules.

Library preparation was by PCR. Data came from an Illumina HiSeq 4000. The TCR beta-chain CDR3 region of each patient was profiled by high-throughput sequencing. Per the original workflow: Drawing on CDR3 differences between clinicopathological groups, the researchers built a classifier meant to tell apart patients with distant-metastatic papillary thyroid cancer. Repertoire diversity was assessed with the Shannon index, and tumor-blood repertoire similarity with the Morisita-Horn index. Through fastp at Q25 and MiXCR, TCRdb rebuilt clones from the public reads, retaining in-frame beta chains. The V and J calls follow TCRdb's processing rather than the paper's. The sample has 21,000 or so clones on record, 28% of them singletons. The ten largest clones add up to 12% to 15% of the sample. Before undergoing thyroid surgery, none of the patients had been given any kind of treatment. Using T-cell receptor beta sequencing, the researchers looked back retrospectively at clinical samples from patients, gathered between about 2012 and 2019.

The sequence was obtained from a male donor with papillary thyroid cancer or a benign thyroid nodule (not recorded which). Some clones in this sample may be carry-over from other donors' samples. The sample was tumor tissue. The chain is made from TRBV19 and TRBJ1-5; the junction holds 11 bases that match TRBD1. The CDR3 protein is CASAGTGGQPQHF. The sequence in DNA is TGTGCCAGCGCCGGGACAGGGGGACAGCCCCAGCATTTT.